Listed here is a single TCR beta chain. This CDR3 contains 16 residues. The V and J ends lost 2 bases and 3 bases, in that order; junction bases with no gene match: 7. Germline V CDR1 and CDR2: MNHEY, SVGEGT. TCRdb re-analysed the 5' RACE reads in MiXCR, keeping a single row per CDR3 protein. The sample has fewer than 550,000 distinct CDR3 sequences, roughly an eighth seen once. This sample is part of a study of identical twins. The data were also submitted as part of a second study, on yellow fever vaccine responses in identical twins.

V usage is TRBV6-2 or TRBV6-3 and J usage is TRBJ2-5, with TRBD2 matching 9 bases. The clonotype comes from a woman between 18 and 29 years old in good health. The sequenced sample was CD4+ T cells sorted from blood. CDR3 coding DNA: TGTGCCAGCAGTTACGGGAAGCGGGAGGCTAAAGAGACCCAGTACTTC. Its translation: CASSYGKREAKETQYF.